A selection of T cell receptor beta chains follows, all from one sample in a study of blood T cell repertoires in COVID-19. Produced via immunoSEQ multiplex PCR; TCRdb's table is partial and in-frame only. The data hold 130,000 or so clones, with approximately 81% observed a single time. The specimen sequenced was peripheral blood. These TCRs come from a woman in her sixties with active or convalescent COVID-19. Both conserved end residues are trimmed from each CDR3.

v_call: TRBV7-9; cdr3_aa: ASSFVQGGRNYGYT
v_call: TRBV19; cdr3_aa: ASSIGEDYEQY
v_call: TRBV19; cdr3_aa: ASSPRRAHTGELF
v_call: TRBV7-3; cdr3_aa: ASSLQADRASSTDTQY
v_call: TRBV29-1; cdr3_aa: SVGVGRSYEQY
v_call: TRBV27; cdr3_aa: ASSFAGAYEQY
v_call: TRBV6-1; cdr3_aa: ASSEQQGLGEQY
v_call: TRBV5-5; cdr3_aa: ASSLGRQNTEAF
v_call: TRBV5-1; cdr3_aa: ASSSDGTGTYNEQF
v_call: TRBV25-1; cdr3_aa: ASSEYGGGGTEAF
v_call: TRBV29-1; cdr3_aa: SVEWPGEGPNYGYT
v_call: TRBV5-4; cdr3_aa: ASSFDRNTEAF
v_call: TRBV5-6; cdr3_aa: ASSLVGGQGFTPYGYT
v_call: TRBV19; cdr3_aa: ASSIRGPDSNQPQH
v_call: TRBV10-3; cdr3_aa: AIRGQGNEQF
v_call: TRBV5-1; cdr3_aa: ASSLDRGVANEKLF
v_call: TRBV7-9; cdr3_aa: ASSSQFATNEKLF
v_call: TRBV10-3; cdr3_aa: AIRGTGVNQPQH
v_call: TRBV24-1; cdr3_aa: ATSATGGGYEQY
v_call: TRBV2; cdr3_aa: ASRDRGQGGYGYT
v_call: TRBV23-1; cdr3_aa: ASSQSRGTELLNTIY
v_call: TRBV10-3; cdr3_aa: AISASSGGSNEQF
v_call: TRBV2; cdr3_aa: ASSIGRGNTEAF
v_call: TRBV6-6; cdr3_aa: ASRRLDGELF